These T cell receptor beta chains were read from a single sample in a study of CD8 T cells in ankylosing spondylitis. TCRdb re-analysed the 5' RACE reads in MiXCR, keeping a single row per CDR3 protein. Among hundreds of thousands of distinct CDR3 sequences, roughly a quarter were seen once, and the ten largest hold under 0.9%. Material for sequencing was blood, either unsorted or a sorted T cell fraction (not recorded which). The receptors derive from a male donor with ankylosing spondylitis. Each CDR3 is given with its conserved first and last residue. D genes are given only for firm matches. Not every row has a clone size; where given, it reads once, few, many or a size class.

.	.	TRBJ2-5	TRBV5-1	CASSPGPGGETQYF	TGCGCCAGCAGCCCCGGGCCAGGAGGGGAGACCCAGTACTTC
.	.	TRBJ1-5	TRBV7-8	CASSGPYGGYSNQPQHF	TGTGCCAGCAGCGGACCCTACGGGGGTTATAGCAATCAGCCCCAGCATTTT
.	.	TRBJ1-1	TRBV5-1	CASSLNQGLNTEAFF	TGCGCCAGCAGCTTGAATCAGGGCCTGAACACTGAAGCTTTCTTT
.	few	TRBJ1-2	TRBV7-9	CASSRTPDGYTF	TGTGCCAGCAGCCGCACACCTGATGGCTACACCTTC
.	few	TRBJ1-4	TRBV7-9	CASKLAGPYEKLFF	TGTGCCAGCAAATTAGCGGGGCCGTATGAAAAACTGTTTTTT
TRBD1	few	TRBJ2-1	TRBV4-1	CASSQDLRDRTLFF	TGCGCCAGCAGCCAAGATCTTCGGGACAGGACCCTCTTCTTC
TRBD1	few	TRBJ2-5	TRBV7-2	CASSSRTGTETQYF	TGTGCCAGCAGCTCTCGGACAGGGACGGAGACCCAGTACTTC
.	.	TRBJ1-6	TRBV5-1	CASSSKGGRDSPLHF	TGCGCCAGCAGCTCTAAAGGCGGACGGGATTCACCCCTCCACTTT
.	.	TRBJ2-7	TRBV29-1	CSVEERGRTFYEQYF	TGCAGCGTTGAAGAGAGGGGCCGTACCTTCTACGAGCAGTACTTC
.	many	TRBJ1-1	TRBV5-1	CASSLRRNTEAFF	TGTGCCAGCAGTTTGAGGAGGAACACTGAAGCTTTCTTT
.	.	TRBJ1-6	TRBV5-1	CASSQPGRTYSPLHF	TGCGCCAGCAGCCAACCGGGACGTACCTATTCACCCCTCCACTTT
TRBD1	.	TRBJ2-3	TRBV2	CASSLQGGLTTDTQYF	TGTGCCAGCAGTCTACAGGGGGGACTTACCACAGATACGCAGTATTTT
TRBD1	few	TRBJ2-7	TRBV12-3/TRBV12-4	CASRERDREGYEQYF	TGTGCCAGCAGGGAAAGGGACAGGGAAGGCTACGAGCAGTACTTC
.	.	TRBJ2-3	TRBV20-1	CSARGISTDTQYF	TGCAGTGCTAGGGGAATAAGCACAGATACGCAGTATTTT
.	few	TRBJ1-2	TRBV5-1	CASSFVGDGYTF	TGCGCCAGCAGCTTCGTAGGGGATGGCTACACCTTC
TRBD2	.	TRBJ2-7	TRBV27	CASSSRRGTSGRITYEQYF	TGTGCCAGCAGTTCGCGCCGCGGGACTAGCGGGAGGATTACCTACGAGCAGTACTTC
TRBD1	.	TRBJ2-4	TRBV20-1	CSASDRGKNIQYF	TGCAGTGCTTCGGACAGGGGGAAAAACATTCAGTACTTC
.	.	TRBJ2-1	TRBV24-1	CATSETGRSDIEQFF	TGTGCCACCAGTGAAACCGGACGGTCCGATATTGAGCAGTTCTTC
.	.	TRBJ1-2	TRBV29-1	CSVEDRIQGPYGYTF	TGCAGCGTTGAAGACCGAATACAGGGTCCCTATGGCTACACCTTC
.	once	TRBJ2-6	TRBV5-1	CASSRVPYQGGANVLTF	TGCGCCAGCAGCCGGGTCCCCTACCAAGGTGGGGCCAACGTCCTGACTTTC
.	.	TRBJ2-2	TRBV7-2	CASSLTLGGTGELFF	TGTGCCAGCAGCTTAACGCTCGGCGGGACCGGGGAGCTGTTTTTT
.	.	TRBJ1-2	TRBV12-3/TRBV12-4	CASSFNRDHGYTF	TGTGCCAGCAGTTTCAATCGGGACCATGGCTACACCTTC
.	few	TRBJ1-5	TRBV12-3/TRBV12-4	CASSKQGGNQPQHF	TGTGCCAGCAGTAAACAGGGCGGCAATCAGCCCCAGCATTTT
.	few	TRBJ2-7	TRBV12-3/TRBV12-4	CASSLRSLASEQYF	TGTGCCAGCAGTTTGAGGTCCTTAGCTAGCGAGCAGTACTTC
.	.	TRBJ2-5	TRBV7-9	CASSPRRSSGEETQYF	TGTGCCAGCAGCCCCCGGAGGAGTAGCGGCGAAGAGACCCAGTACTTC
.	few	TRBJ2-3	TRBV7-2	CASSLFDLSTDTQYF	TGTGCCAGCAGCTTGTTCGACTTAAGCACAGATACGCAGTATTTT
.	many	TRBJ2-2	TRBV12-3/TRBV12-4	CASSAYTGAGGELFF	TGTGCCAGCAGTGCCTACACGGGCGCCGGCGGGGAGCTGTTTTTT
TRBD1	few	TRBJ1-2	TRBV4-2	CASSQDIAGGYGYTF	TGTGCCAGCAGCCAAGATATTGCAGGGGGCTATGGCTACACCTTC
TRBD1	.	TRBJ2-1	TRBV25-1	CASSEVAGGRNEQFF	TGTGCCAGCAGTGAAGTAGCAGGGGGCCGAAATGAGCAGTTCTTC
.	.	TRBJ1-1	TRBV20-1	CSARDGKRLSTEAFF	TGCAGTGCTAGAGATGGGAAACGGCTAAGCACTGAAGCTTTCTTT
TRBD2	.	TRBJ2-1	TRBV29-1	CSAVAGGSYNEQFF	TGCAGCGCGGTGGCGGGAGGGTCCTACAATGAGCAGTTCTTC
TRBD2	few	TRBJ2-1	TRBV11-2	CASSLEYGGSGRGNEQFF	TGTGCCAGCAGCTTAGAGTATGGAGGGAGCGGGAGAGGTAATGAGCAGTTCTTC
.	.	TRBJ2-2	TRBV20-1	CSARGSSGTGELFF	TGCAGTGCTAGGGGGAGTTCCGGGACCGGGGAGCTGTTTTTT
.	.	TRBJ2-3	TRBV11-3	CASSLGSSIDTQYF	TGTGCCAGCAGCTTAGGGTCGTCGATAGATACGCAGTATTTT
TRBD1	.	TRBJ2-1	TRBV5-1	CASSLRQGAYNEQFF	TGCGCCAGCAGCTTGAGGCAGGGGGCTTACAATGAGCAGTTCTTC
.	.	TRBJ2-2	TRBV14	CASSQRAADTGELFF	TGTGCCAGCAGCCAAAGGGCAGCGGACACCGGGGAGCTGTTTTTT
.	.	TRBJ1-5	TRBV19	CASSTLTLSNQPQHF	TGTGCCAGTAGCACACTTACCCTTAGCAATCAGCCCCAGCATTTT
.	few	TRBJ1-3	TRBV20-1	CSACAGLNPGNTIYF	TGCAGTGCTTGCGCCGGGCTCAACCCTGGAAACACCATATATTTT
TRBD1	few	TRBJ1-6	TRBV7-9	CASRRGQDGSPLHF	TGTGCCAGCAGACGCGGACAGGACGGTTCACCCCTCCACTTT
.	.	TRBJ1-3	TRBV29-1	CSVAPAGNTIYF	TGCAGCGTTGCCCCGGCTGGAAACACCATATATTTT
.	few	TRBJ2-7	TRBV5-1	CASSRANYEEQYF	TGCGCCAGCAGCCGTGCAAATTACGAGGAGCAGTACTTC
.	.	TRBJ1-1	TRBV6-1	CASSPHPQRSTEAFF	TGTGCCAGCAGTCCCCATCCGCAGCGGAGCACTGAAGCTTTCTTT
.	.	TRBJ2-5	TRBV24-1	CATSDTGRGRETQYF	TGTGCCACCAGTGATACCGGAAGGGGCCGGGAGACCCAGTACTTC
.	.	TRBJ2-1	TRBV20-1	CSARDIRGGNEQFF	TGCAGTGCTAGGGACATTAGGGGAGGAAATGAGCAGTTCTTC
.	.	TRBJ2-3	TRBV5-1	CASSPILGSDTQYF	TGCGCCAGCAGCCCAATTTTGGGATCAGATACGCAGTATTTT
.	few	TRBJ1-2	TRBV3-1	CASSPTVGAVDGYTF	TGTGCCAGCAGCCCGACCGTCGGAGCGGTGGATGGCTACACCTTC
TRBD2	.	TRBJ2-1	TRBV24-1	CATSVSGLAGGTYNEQFF	TGTGCCACCAGTGTCTCCGGACTAGCGGGAGGGACCTACAATGAGCAGTTCTTC
.	few	TRBJ2-1	TRBV12-3/TRBV12-4	CASKQGSYNEQFF	TGTGCCAGCAAGCAGGGCTCCTACAATGAGCAGTTCTTC
.	.	TRBJ2-3	TRBV20-1	CSAREAYSSTDTQYF	TGCAGTGCTAGAGAGGCCTACTCTAGCACAGATACGCAGTATTTT
.	.	TRBJ2-2	TRBV7-2	CASSLATTGELFF	TGTGCCAGCAGCTTAGCGACCACCGGGGAGCTGTTTTTT
.	.	TRBJ2-5	TRBV12-3/TRBV12-4	CASTSQIQETQYF	TGTGCCAGCACCTCCCAGATCCAAGAGACCCAGTACTTC
.	few	TRBJ2-5	TRBV12-3/TRBV12-4	CASSFDDNQETQYF	TGTGCCAGCAGTTTCGACGACAACCAAGAGACCCAGTACTTC
.	.	TRBJ1-2	TRBV5-1	CASSLDRESYGYTF	TGCGCCAGCAGCTTGGACAGGGAAAGTTATGGCTACACCTTC
.	many	TRBJ2-4	TRBV7-8	CASSSRQGIASKNIQYF	TGTGCCAGCAGCTCACGGCAGGGTATCGCGTCCAAAAACATTCAGTACTTC
TRBD2	.	TRBJ2-5	TRBV20-1	CSARLAGGVETQYF	TGCAGTGCTAGACTAGCGGGAGGGGTAGAGACCCAGTACTTC
TRBD1	.	TRBJ2-2	TRBV5-8	CASSLARTGQNTGELFF	TGTGCCAGCAGCTTGGCCCGGACAGGGCAGAACACCGGGGAGCTGTTTTTT
.	.	TRBJ2-1	TRBV5-6	CASSIRDEQFF	TGTGCCAGCAGTATTAGAGATGAGCAGTTCTTC
.	few	TRBJ2-1	TRBV20-1	CSARPGHQPKQFF	TGCAGTGCTAGACCGGGACACCAACCGAAGCAGTTCTTC
.	once	TRBJ2-1	TRBV18	CASSPPDIYNEQFF	TGTGCCAGCTCACCACCCGATATTTACAATGAGCAGTTCTTC
TRBD1	.	TRBJ2-3	TRBV6-1	CASSATGTGITDTQYF	TGTGCCAGCAGTGCCACCGGGACAGGGATCACAGATACGCAGTATTTT